The entry that follows covers one T cell receptor (beta chain) sequence. Its antigen remains unidentified. Different DNA sequences within this sample yield the same CDR3. The sample is drawn from a study of shared clonotypes between healthy human individuals. Study-wide context: A donor's plate count was three for CD4 naive and three for CD4 memory; CD8 naive had two and CD8 memory one. Findings and caveats of the study: On the whole, naive subsets had larger estimated richness than memory subsets had.

Deep was the level used in running the assay. The protocol was immunoSEQ multiplex PCR, while the TCRdb copy is restricted to in-frame clones and leaves out a portion. The repertoire consists of roughly 2,000,000 clones, with just over 90% occurring once and the leading ten covering roughly 1.7%. Naive CD8 cells comprised CD45RO-negative, CCR7-positively selected cells, excluding terminally differentiated effector memory CD45RA+ cells. CDR3 length equals 14 residues. Germline V gene data show CDR1 as MDHEN and CDR2 as SYDVKM. V was pared by 2 bases and J by 1 base, with 6 bases between. V is TRBV28 and J is TRBJ1-5; a weak D match, TRBD1 (5 bases). Sequencing was done on a sample of naive CD8+ T cells from PBMCs. The clonotype originates from a man between 18 and 29 years old in good health. Some clones in this sample may be carry-over from other donors' samples. The CDR3 DNA reads TGTGCCAGCAGTTTAGGGGGGAGCAATCAGCCCCAGCATTTT. It specifies CASSLGGSNQPQHF.